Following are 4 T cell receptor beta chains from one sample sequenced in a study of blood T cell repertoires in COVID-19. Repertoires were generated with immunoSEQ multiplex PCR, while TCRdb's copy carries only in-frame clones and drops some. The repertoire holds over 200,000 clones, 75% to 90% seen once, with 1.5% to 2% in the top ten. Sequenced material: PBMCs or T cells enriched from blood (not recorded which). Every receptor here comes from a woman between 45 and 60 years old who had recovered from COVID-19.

This CDR3 reads CASSYPDRKDTQYF. CDR3 bases: TGCGCCAGCAGCTACCCGGACAGAAAAGATACGCAGTATTTT. The chain is built from TRBV5-1 and TRBJ2-3, with D possibly being TRBD1 (6 bases). From germline, CDR1 is SGHRS and CDR2 YFSETQ. The CDR3 is 14 amino acids. The V gene lost 3 bases and the J gene lost 5 bases, with 13 bases spanning the gap.

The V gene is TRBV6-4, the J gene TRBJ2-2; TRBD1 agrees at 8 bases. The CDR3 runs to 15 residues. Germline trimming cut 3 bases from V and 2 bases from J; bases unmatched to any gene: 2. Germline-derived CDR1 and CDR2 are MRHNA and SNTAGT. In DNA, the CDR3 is TGTGCCAGCAGTGAACAGGGGGAAAACACCGGGGAGCTGTTTTTT. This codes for CASSEQGENTGELFF.

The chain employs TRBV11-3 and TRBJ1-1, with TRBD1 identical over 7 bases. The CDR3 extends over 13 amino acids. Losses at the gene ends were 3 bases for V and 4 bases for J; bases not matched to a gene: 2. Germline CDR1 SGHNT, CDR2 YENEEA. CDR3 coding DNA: TGTGCCAGCAGCTTTACAGGGGCCACTGAAGCTTTCTTT. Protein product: CASSFTGATEAFF.

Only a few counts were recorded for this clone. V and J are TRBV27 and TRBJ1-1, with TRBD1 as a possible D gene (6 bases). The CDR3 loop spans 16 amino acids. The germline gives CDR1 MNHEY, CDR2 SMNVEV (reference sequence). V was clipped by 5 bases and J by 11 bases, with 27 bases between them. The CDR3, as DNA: TGTGCCAGCAGTCCCGTAAAGGCGGGGGGGGCAAGCTTGGCTTTCTTT. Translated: CASSPVKAGGASLAFF.